What follows describes a single TCR beta chain. Its antigen remains unidentified. No much larger clone exists at a distance of one base, and base qualities are not known. The cohort consisted of 666 healthy bone marrow donors. At the time of sampling, all cohort members were nominally healthy, though unrecorded immune exposures were likely present. The donor was CMV seropositive and was included in the group of approximately 300 seropositive cohort members. Each donor provided a peripheral blood sample, and peripheral blood mononuclear cells were used for TCR beta sequencing. Genomic DNA was extracted from the blood cell samples with the Qiagen DNeasy Blood Extraction Kit. The data originate from a study of cytomegalovirus exposure and HLA in healthy donors (dated 2017 in TCRdb). Some background on the complete study: An earlier analysis of roughly 630 of the donors reported approximately 270 Gb of sequence data and roughly 110 million unique TCR beta sequences from about 180 million T cells. About 300 gigabases of sequencing data and 80 million or so unique TCR sequences were included in an early release covering about 700 HLA-typed donors. The genetic ancestry cluster associated with self-reported Caucasian donors included 65% to 90% of the roughly 410 genotyped donors. The aim of the study was to test whether cataloging public T cell receptors could identify signatures of past pathogen exposure. The T cell repertoires of 666 subjects were profiled by immunosequencing and related to cytomegalovirus serostatus. Along with the approximately 650-subject first cohort, a separate validation cohort of around 110 different subjects was used. The study combined high-throughput TCR immunosequencing, statistical association of individual TCRs with disease status, and machine learning to predict cytomegalovirus infection status. A later analysis re-analyzed previously published TCR beta repertoires from 666 donors and added high-resolution HLA genotyping to study TCR occurrence patterns. Rather than drawing on any new phenotypic data, the later analysis identified candidate immune exposures from TCR beta sequences and the way those sequences occurred across donors. An earlier analysis of approximately 580 of the donors used high-throughput TCR beta sequencing to judge whether each TCR beta V gene segment behaved as functional or pseudogenic. Donor age, sex, ethnicity and CMV serostatus were compiled alongside the repertoire data. A later genetic analysis took genome-wide SNP genotypes for 398 of the 666 donors and used that subset as a discovery cohort. All discovery cohort repertoires had been generated on a single sequencing platform. Class I and class II HLA loci were covered by the typing at four-digit resolution. Typing coverage varied by locus: 629-630 donors for A, B, C, DRB1 and DQB1; more than 500 for DQA1; about 590 for DPA1; approximately 470 for DPB1. Four to six DR-DQ haplotypes were handled as single units for association and clustering, since linkage in the cohort was strong. Among some 410 genotyped donors of the cohort, an average of approximately 240,000 unique TCR beta nucleotide sequences was sequenced per donor, of which 15% to 20% were non-productive. Beyond this particular receptor, the publication reports: In a later genetic analysis, fewer N-insertions in productive TCRs were reported among donors in an Asian-associated ancestry cluster than the roughly 640-donor mean. A later analysis associated about 17,000 TCR beta sequences with specific HLA alleles at a false discovery rate of 0.05. Correlated functional status among segregating V segments might be attributable to linkage disequilibrium, but an unknown experimental factor could not be ruled out. It was suggested by the authors that the approach could potentially be generalized to other disease states and immunological phenotypes. A later analysis reported that several top co-occurrence clusters appeared linked to parvovirus B19, influenza, CMV and Epstein-Barr virus. This cohort had only TCR beta chains sequenced, and the lack of alpha or paired-chain data limited which features could be detected. Across donors, most TCR sequences were observed very rarely, whereas some public TCRs were present in many individuals. Some IMGT-functional V segments, including TRBV6-2 and TRBV6-3, could not be distinguished by the 87-base-pair reads and were therefore excluded. The study listed 170 or so TCR beta chains as associated with cytomegalovirus. A further reported finding was that TCR beta sequences accurately predicted the HLA-A and HLA-B alleles for most subjects in the first cohort. Three of the identified cytomegalovirus-associated TCR beta chains were confirmed in vitro to be specific for cytomegalovirus antigens. In an earlier analysis of around 500 of the donors, most TCR beta V segments appeared in productive rearrangements about 87% or about 30% of the time, broadly matching IMGT annotations. Presence/absence analyses assumed roughly uniform sequencing depth across donors, an assumption that may not hold. HLA typing was unavailable for some donors at each locus, so association tests used only the typed subset. An association between a missense DCLRE1C variant and V-gene and J-gene trimming of TCR beta chains was found in a later genetic analysis and replicated in an independent cohort. CMV serostatus was the only immune exposure information available for the cohort. A later analysis found that most CMV-associated TCR beta chains appeared HLA-restricted, with HLA associations seemingly driven largely by CMV exposure. The sequencing pipeline was judged likely to have produced a cluster of highly shared sequence variants as a technical artifact. Over 15 rarely observed V segments, including chromosome 9 orphons, were excluded from the earlier analysis of a few hundred of the donors because counts were too low. When HLA alleles, especially DR and DQ, strongly co-occurred, attributing TCR associations to individual alleles was difficult. A later analysis found that TCR association rates varied across HLA loci, with DRB1 alleles showing the most associated TCRs and HLA-C alleles the fewest. The classifier was reported to diagnose cytomegalovirus status with high specificity and sensitivity in both the original and validation cohorts. In a later analysis, HLA-associated TCR beta chains showed more clonal expansion and lower generation probabilities than non-associated chains that were equally common.

The junction shows trimming of 1 base on V and 5 bases on J, and the gene matches do not reach 6 bases of it. The CDR1 and CDR2 encoded by the germline V gene are SGHTA and FQGNSA. The CDR3 runs 15 residues from the cysteine to the phenylalanine. CDR3 DNA is the only sequence kept; it has 45 bases, read in frame from the first base. The library was built by means of the immunoSEQ multiplex PCR assay. For the multiplex PCR, a mixture combining 60 forward primers for TCR Vbeta segments and 13 reverse primers for TCR Jbeta segments was used. Amplification of the CDR3 region of rearranged TCR beta genes was performed with a multiplex PCR assay on genomic DNA. The Illumina HiSeq System was used to sequence the amplified TCR beta libraries as 87-base-pair reads. The original pipeline was this. A later analysis tallied 80 million to 95 million unique TCR beta chains across the 666 repertoires, and approximately 9.9 million of those chains were shared by two or more donors. Raw reads were error-corrected and collapsed into unique sequences with a nearest-neighbor algorithm that merged closely related sequences to remove PCR and sequencing errors. V, D and J gene segments were assigned by aligning CDR3 sequences to IMGT reference sequences. Each retained sequence needed at least a six-nucleotide match to both a V gene segment and a J gene segment. Rearrangements were classified as productive when the CDR3 lacked stop codons and remained in frame with V and J, and all other rearrangements were classified as non-productive. Following IMGT convention, CDR3 was defined as the stretch from the second conserved V-encoded cysteine up to the conserved J-encoded phenylalanine. In an earlier analysis of just under 600 of the donors, sequences lacking an unambiguous match to a single V gene segment were excluded. An earlier analysis of several hundred of the donors called V segments functional above 56.7% productive rearrangements and segregating when the between-donor standard deviation exceeded 5%. A statistical classification framework was built for diagnosing cytomegalovirus status from the catalog of TCR beta chain sequences. V and J gene assignment, in a later analysis, came from comparing TCR nucleotide sequences with IMGT/GENE-DB human TR gene sequences. Using the TCRdist pipeline, a later analysis assigned CDR3 sequences along with most-parsimonious VDJ recombination scenarios. A later analysis defined each TCR beta chain by its CDR3 amino acid sequence plus V-gene family, and excluded reads lacking a unique V-gene family. A later analysis removed 500 to 650 highly shared, low-generation-probability nucleotide sequences to deal with suspected cross-contamination and a sequencing artifact. A later analysis calculated a clonal expansion index for each public chain from normalized within-repertoire ranks of inferred template counts. In a later analysis, generation probabilities were computed with a VDJ recombination model fitted to out-of-frame rearrangements, and the resulting probabilities were checked against IGoR. In a later analysis, TCR-TCR, TCR-HLA and TCR-CMV co-occurrence was scored with hypergeometric tests, and a repertoire-size bias correction was applied to TCR pairs. A later analysis estimated false discovery rates by permuting HLA or CMV assignments 20 times. In a later analysis, co-occurring TCRs were grouped with DBSCAN, and TCRdist sequence similarity was added when clustering was performed within HLA-allele-positive subsets. Repertoires with fewer than 30,000 or more than 120,000 public chains, plus five repertoires with anomalous nucleotide sharing, were excluded from co-occurrence clustering. What TCRdb holds here is the immuneACCESS table cut down to in-frame rearrangements. Part of the clones is not present; checked against another copy, under half of the missing clones reflect an unresolved V gene, and the others are unexplained. The DNA gave D and trimming, while V, J and clone size come from that table. The sample table records 50,000 to 65,000 clones; roughly 72% of these occur just once. Roughly a fifth of the sample lies in the top ten.

Here the chain combines TRBV7-2 and TRBJ2-7; TRBD2 fits 9 bases in the junction. The receptor's source is a woman aged 45-65 years in good health and CMV-seropositive. Sequenced sample: PBMCs. CDR3 sequence: CASSLEASGTHEQYF. The nucleotides are TGTGCCAGCAGCTTAGAGGCTAGCGGGACCCACGAGCAGTACTTC.